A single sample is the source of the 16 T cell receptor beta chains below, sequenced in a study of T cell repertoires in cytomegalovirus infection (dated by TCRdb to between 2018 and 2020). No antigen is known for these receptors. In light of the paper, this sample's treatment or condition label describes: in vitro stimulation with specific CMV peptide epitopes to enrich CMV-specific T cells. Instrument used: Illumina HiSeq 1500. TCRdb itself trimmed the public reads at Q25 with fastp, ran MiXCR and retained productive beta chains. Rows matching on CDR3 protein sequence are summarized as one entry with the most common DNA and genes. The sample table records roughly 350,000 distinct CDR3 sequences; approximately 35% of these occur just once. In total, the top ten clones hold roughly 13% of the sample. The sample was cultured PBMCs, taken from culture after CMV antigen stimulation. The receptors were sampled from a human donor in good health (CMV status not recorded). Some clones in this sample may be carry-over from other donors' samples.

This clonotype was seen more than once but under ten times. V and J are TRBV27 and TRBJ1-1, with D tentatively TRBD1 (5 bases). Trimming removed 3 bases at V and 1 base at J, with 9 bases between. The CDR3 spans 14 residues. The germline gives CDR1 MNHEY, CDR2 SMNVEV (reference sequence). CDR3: CASSLGRQNTEAFF. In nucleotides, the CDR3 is TGTGCCAGCAGTTTGGGACGGCAGAACACTGAAGCTTTCTTT.

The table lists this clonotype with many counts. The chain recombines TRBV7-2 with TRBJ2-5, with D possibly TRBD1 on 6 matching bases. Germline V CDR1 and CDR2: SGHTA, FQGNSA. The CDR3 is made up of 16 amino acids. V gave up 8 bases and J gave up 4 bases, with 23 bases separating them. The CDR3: CASARWGQGLGETQYF. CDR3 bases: TGTGCCAGCGCCCGTTGGGGCCAGGGGTTAGGAGAGACCCAGTACTTC.

The CDR3 is CASSPSFSGRRNEQFF. DNA for the CDR3: TGTGCCAGCAGTCCCTCTTTTAGCGGGAGGAGGAATGAGCAGTTCTTC. The rearrangement joins TRBV12-3 or TRBV12-4 to TRBJ2-1; 10 nucleotides line up with TRBD2. The CDR3 extends over 16 amino acids. Trimming at V came to 5 bases and at J to 7 bases, leaving 11 bases not matched to a gene.

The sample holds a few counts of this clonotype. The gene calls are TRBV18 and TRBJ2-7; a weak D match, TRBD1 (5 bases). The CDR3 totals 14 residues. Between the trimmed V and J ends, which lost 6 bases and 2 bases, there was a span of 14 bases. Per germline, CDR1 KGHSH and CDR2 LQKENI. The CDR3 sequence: CASSPSQGAYEQYV. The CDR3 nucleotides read TGTGCCAGCTCCCCTTCCCAGGGTGCCTACGAGCAGTACGTC.

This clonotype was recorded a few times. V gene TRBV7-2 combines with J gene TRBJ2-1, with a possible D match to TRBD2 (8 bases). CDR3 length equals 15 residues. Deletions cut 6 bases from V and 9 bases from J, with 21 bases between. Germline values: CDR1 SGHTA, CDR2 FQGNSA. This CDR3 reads CASRPPGLGGLEQFF. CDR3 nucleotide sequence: TGTGCCAGCAGGCCTCCGGGACTAGGGGGCCTTGAGCAGTTCTTC.

The CDR3 here is CTHPRGPAGASFSYEQYF. The CDR3 DNA sequence: TGTACCCACCCCCGGGGGCCAGCGGGAGCGTCCTTTTCCTACGAGCAGTACTTC. The J gene is TRBJ2-7, the V gene TRBV24-1, with 8 nucleotides matching TRBD2. The germline V gene has CDR1 KGHDR and CDR2 SFDVKD. This CDR3 is built from 18 residues.

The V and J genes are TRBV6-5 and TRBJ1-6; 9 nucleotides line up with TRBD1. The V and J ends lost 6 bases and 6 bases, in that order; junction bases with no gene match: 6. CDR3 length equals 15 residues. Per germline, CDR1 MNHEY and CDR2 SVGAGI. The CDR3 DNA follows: TGTGCCAGCAGAGGACAGGGGACGGCTAATTCACCCCTCCACTTT. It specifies CASRGQGTANSPLHF.

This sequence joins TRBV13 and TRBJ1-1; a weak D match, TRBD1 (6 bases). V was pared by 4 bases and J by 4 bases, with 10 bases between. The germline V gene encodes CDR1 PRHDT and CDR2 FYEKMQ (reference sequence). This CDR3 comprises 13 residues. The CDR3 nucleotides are TGTGCCAGCAGCTGGGGGGCTGGCACTGAAGCTTTCTTT. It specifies CASSWGAGTEAFF.

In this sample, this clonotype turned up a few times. CDR3 amino acids: CASSSPRDRGSYNEQFF. For the CDR3, the DNA is TGTGCCAGCAGTTCCCCACGGGACAGGGGGAGCTACAATGAGCAGTTCTTC. J is TRBJ2-1 and V is TRBV12-3 or TRBV12-4, with 11 bases that match TRBD1. With V trimmed by 4 bases and J by 3 bases, 8 bases remained unmatched. The CDR3 sequence is 17 residues long.

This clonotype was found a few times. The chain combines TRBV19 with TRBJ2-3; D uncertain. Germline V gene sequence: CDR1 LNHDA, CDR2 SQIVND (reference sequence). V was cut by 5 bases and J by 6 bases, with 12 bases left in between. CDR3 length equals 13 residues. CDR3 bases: TGTGCCAGTAGTGTTATAACTTGGGATACGCAGTATTTT. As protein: CASSVITWDTQYF.

CDR3 amino acids: CASSYSRAAETQYF. The CDR3, as DNA: TGTGCCAGCAGTTACTCGAGGGCCGCGGAGACCCAGTACTTC. The chain recombines TRBV6-5 with TRBJ2-5, with a weak D call TRBD2 (5 bases). CDR1 is MNHEY and CDR2 is SVGAGI in the germline V gene. V dropped 0 bases and J dropped 5 bases, with 10 bases sitting between them. The CDR3 runs to 14 residues.

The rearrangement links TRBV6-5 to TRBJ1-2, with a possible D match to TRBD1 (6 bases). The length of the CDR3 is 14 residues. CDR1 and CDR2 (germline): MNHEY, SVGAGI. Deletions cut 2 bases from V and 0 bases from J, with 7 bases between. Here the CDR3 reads CASSYQGSNYGYTF. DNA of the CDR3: TGTGCCAGCAGTTACCAGGGGTCTAACTATGGCTACACCTTC.

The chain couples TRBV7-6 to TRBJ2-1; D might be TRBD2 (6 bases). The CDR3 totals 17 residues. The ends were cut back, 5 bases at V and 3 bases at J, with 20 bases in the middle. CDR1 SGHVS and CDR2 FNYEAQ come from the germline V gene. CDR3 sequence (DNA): TGTGCCAGCAGCCAAATGGGTAGCGGATTATTCTACAATGAGCAGTTCTTC. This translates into CASSQMGSGLFYNEQFF.

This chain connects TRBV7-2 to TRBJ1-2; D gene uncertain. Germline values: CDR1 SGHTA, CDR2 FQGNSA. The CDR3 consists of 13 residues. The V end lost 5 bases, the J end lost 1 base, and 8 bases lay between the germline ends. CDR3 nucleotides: TGTGCCAGCAGCCTCGACGTTAACTATGGCTACACCTTC. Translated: CASSLDVNYGYTF.

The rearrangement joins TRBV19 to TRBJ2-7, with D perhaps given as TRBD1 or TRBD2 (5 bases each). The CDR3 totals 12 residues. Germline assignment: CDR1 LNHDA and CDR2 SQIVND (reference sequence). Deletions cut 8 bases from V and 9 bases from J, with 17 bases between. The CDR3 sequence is CASYSEGLGQYV. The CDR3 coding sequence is TGTGCCAGTTATAGTGAGGGGCTTGGGCAGTACGTC.

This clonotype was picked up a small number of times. CDR3 loop: CASSLLVRQGAETFF. As DNA, the CDR3 is TGTGCCAGCAGCTTATTAGTCCGACAGGGGGCAGAAACTTTCTTT. The gene calls are TRBV7-2 and TRBJ1-1; 10 nucleotides agree with TRBD1. Germline values: CDR1 SGHTA, CDR2 FQGNSA. V lost 2 bases to trimming and J lost 12 bases; unmatched junction nucleotides: 12. The CDR3 length is 15 residues.